This TCR beta chain was found in a study of radiotherapy plus CTLA-4 blockade in lung cancer. Study-level information: 15% to 20% of enrolled patients responded objectively, and roughly 31% had disease control.

Enrolled patients, whose metastatic non-small-cell lung cancer was chemo-refractory, received focal radiation plus CTLA-4 blockade with ipilimumab. Study-level points and caveats: Strongest reported response predictors: early blood clone changes and post-radiation interferon-beta. TCR clones from tumors expanded in blood after radiotherapy plus ipilimumab.

Comments on this clone: As yet, its antigen is unknown.

This CDR3 has 14 residues. V was shortened by 9 bases and J by 3 bases, with 15 bases between the two germline ends. Germline lookup yields CDR1 MNHNS and CDR2 SASEGT. The method was immunoSEQ multiplex PCR; TCRdb's version includes in-frame clones alone and lacks a portion of them. The repertoire consists of about 33,000 clones, with 75% to 90% occurring once and the leading ten covering around 24%. The sequence came from a human donor with non-small cell lung cancer that progressed on radiotherapy plus ipilimumab. The sequencing here drew on peripheral blood, taken from a patient treated with radiotherapy plus ipilimumab. V and J are TRBV6-1 and TRBJ1-3, with D tentatively TRBD1 (6 bases). The CDR3 sequence is CASRDKSYGNTIYF. CDR3 coding DNA: TGTGCCAGTAGGGACAAGTCCTATGGAAACACCATATATTTT.